The subject of this entry is one TCR beta chain. Its antigen is unidentified. The data were taken from a study of cytomegalovirus exposure and HLA in healthy donors. Study-wide background: There were 300 to 400 genotyped donors. Of these, about 81% fell in the genetic ancestry cluster associated with self-reported Caucasian donors. Study-wide results and caveats: Reportedly, diagnosis of cytomegalovirus status by the classifier showed high specificity and sensitivity. Relative to the approximately 680-donor mean, N-insertions were reportedly fewer in an Asian-associated ancestry cluster in a later analysis.

Use of 60 Vbeta and 13 Jbeta primers characterized the PCR. The method was immunoSEQ multiplex PCR; TCRdb's version includes in-frame clones alone and lacks a portion of them. The table records 80,000 to 95,000 clones, 60% to 80% of them present only once. All donors participated as healthy donors of bone marrow. This CDR3 has 15 amino acids. Per the germline V gene, CDR1 is SGHTA and CDR2 is FQGNSA. V lost 5 bases to trimming and J lost 4 bases; unmatched junction nucleotides: 5. The chain is built from TRBV7-2 and TRBJ2-1; 10 positions match TRBD2. The sequencing sample was made of PBMCs. This TCR was recovered from a woman aged 25 to 39 in good health and CMV-seronegative. The CDR3 here is CASSPLAGDYNEQFF. In nucleotides, the CDR3 is TGTGCCAGCAGCCCTCTAGCGGGGGATTACAATGAGCAGTTCTTC. The whole variable domain, remainder taken from reference TRBV7-2 and TRBJ2-1, is GAGVSQSPSNKVTEKGKDVELRCDPISGHTALYWYRQSLGQGLEFLIYFQGNSAPDKSGLPSDRFSAERTGGSVSTLTIQRTQQEDSAVYLCASSPLAGDYNEQFFGPGTRLTVL.